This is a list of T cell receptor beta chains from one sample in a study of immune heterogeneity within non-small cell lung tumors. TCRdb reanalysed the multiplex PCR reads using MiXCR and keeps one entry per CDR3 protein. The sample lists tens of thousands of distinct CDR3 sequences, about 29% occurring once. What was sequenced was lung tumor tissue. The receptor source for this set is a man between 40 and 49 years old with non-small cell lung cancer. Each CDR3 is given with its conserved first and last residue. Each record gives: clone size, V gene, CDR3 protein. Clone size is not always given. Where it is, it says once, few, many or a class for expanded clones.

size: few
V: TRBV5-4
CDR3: CASSPGPGSYEQYF

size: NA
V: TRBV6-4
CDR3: CASSGTGENTGELFF

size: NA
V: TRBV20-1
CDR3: CSAIPGPSRTTDTQYF

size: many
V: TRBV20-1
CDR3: CSARSRGASSDTQYF

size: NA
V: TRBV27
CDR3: CASSLAWGGETQYF

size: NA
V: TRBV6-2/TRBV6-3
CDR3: CVSRGQGAVYEQFF

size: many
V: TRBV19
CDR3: CASRDRVIIDEQFF

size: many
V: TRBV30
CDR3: CAWTESGNTIYF

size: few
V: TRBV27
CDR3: CASSLEWGNTEAFF

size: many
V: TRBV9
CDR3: CASSGSRDAKYSYEQYF

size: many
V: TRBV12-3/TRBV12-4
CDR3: CASSLTVSLSSTDTQYF

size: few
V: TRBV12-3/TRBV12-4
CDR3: CASSLRESNTEAFF

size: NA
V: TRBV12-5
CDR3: CASGLVRGGTEAFF

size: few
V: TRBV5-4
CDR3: CASSPGLAGGGEQFF

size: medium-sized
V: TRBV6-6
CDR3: CASSYRTGVGTEAFF

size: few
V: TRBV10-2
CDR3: CASHRPLAGGGNEQFF

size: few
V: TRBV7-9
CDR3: CASSRPGQNYEQYF

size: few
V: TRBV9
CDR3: CASSVDSGRAIGDEQFF

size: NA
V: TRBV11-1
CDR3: CASSYLEGAGGEQFF